This TCR beta chain was sequenced during a study of blood T cell repertoires in COVID-19. The overall study: Sites in the United States, Italy and Spain provided acute and convalescent COVID-19 samples. PBMCs, B-cell-depleted T cells, or T cells provided the cDNA or gDNA that made up the material.

CDR1 is ENHRY, CDR2 SYGVKD, per germline. The V gene lost 5 bases and the J gene lost 9 bases, with 11 bases spanning the gap. The CDR3 loop spans 13 amino acids. Original methodology: Reference gene primer amplification gave nucleated cell count estimates. Clones were read by immunoSEQ multiplex PCR, and TCRdb kept only the in-frame ones, dropping some. That table furnishes V, J and clone size, whereas the DNA furnished D and trimming. This sample yields around 150,000 clones, of which roughly four fifths are seen a single time; roughly 18% belongs to the top ten. This sequence originates from a woman older than 75 with acute or convalescent COVID-19. Sequenced input: peripheral blood. The chain is built from TRBV10-3 and TRBJ1-6; possibly TRBD1 for D (5 bases). As DNA, the CDR3 is TGTGCCATCAGTCAGGGTAAAATTTCACCCCTCCACTTT. This sequence encodes CAISQGKISPLHF.